Listed below are T cell receptor beta chains from one sample, sequenced in a study of blood T cell repertoires in COVID-19. Measured with immunoSEQ multiplex PCR; TCRdb has only the in-frame clones, and not every one. The top ten hold 7.5% to 10% of the sample, which has some 200,000 clones, around 92% seen once. The sample taken for sequencing was PBMCs or T cells enriched from blood (not recorded which). The receptors stem from a woman aged 18-29 years who had recovered from COVID-19. The CDR3 runs from the conserved cysteine through the conserved F or W. The D gene is left open where the match is weak. The size of a clone is reported for some rows only, either as once, few or many, or as a class for expanded clones.

TRBD1	TRBJ1-1	TRBV7-9	16	-	CASSPPTGGGLTEAFF	TGTGCCAGCAGCCCGCCGACAGGGGGCGGTTTGACTGAAGCTTTCTTT
-	TRBJ1-4	TRBV25-1	16	-	CASSEPRVGANEKLFF	TGTGCCAGCAGTGAGCCAAGGGTGGGGGCCAATGAAAAACTGTTTTTT
TRBD1	TRBJ1-1	TRBV10-3	13	-	CAISQGGNTEAFF	TGTGCCATCAGTCAGGGGGGAAACACTGAAGCTTTCTTT
-	TRBJ1-1	TRBV4-1	14	-	CASSQVWGDTEAFF	TGCGCCAGCAGCCAAGTCTGGGGGGACACTGAAGCTTTCTTT
-	TRBJ2-2	TRBV14	14	-	CASSQYMNTGELFF	TGTGCCAGCAGCCAATACATGAACACCGGGGAGCTGTTTTTT
TRBD2	TRBJ2-3	TRBV3-1/TRBV3-2	16	-	CASSLLAGGVTDTQYF	TGTGCCAGCAGCTTACTAGCGGGGGGGGTTACAGATACGCAGTATTTT
-	TRBJ2-7	TRBV19	18	-	CASSIDLPDEGRVYEQYF	TGTGCCAGTAGTATAGACTTACCGGACGAGGGTAGGGTCTACGAGCAGTACTTC
-	TRBJ1-5	TRBV6-5	13	-	CASSYSGQQPQHF	TGTGCCAGCAGTTACTCAGGACAGCAGCCCCAGCATTTT
-	TRBJ1-5	TRBV7-2	16	-	CASSLLQGLSNQPQHF	TGTGCCAGCAGCTTATTGCAGGGTCTTAGCAATCAGCCCCAGCATTTT
-	TRBJ2-3	TRBV27	16	-	CASSPIRVSGTDTQYF	TGTGCCAGCAGCCCGATCCGGGTTTCCGGTACAGATACGCAGTATTTT
-	TRBJ2-5	TRBV5-1	15	-	CASSFGVPLQETQYF	TGCGCCAGCAGCTTCGGGGTTCCCCTACAAGAGACCCAGTACTTC
-	TRBJ2-3	TRBV6-1	15	-	CASSEAGGSTDTQYF	TGTGCCAGCAGTGAAGCGGGGGGAAGCACAGATACGCAGTATTTT
-	TRBJ2-7	TRBV29-1	14	-	CSVNGGKGDYEQYF	TGCAGCGTAAACGGAGGGAAAGGGGATTACGAGCAGTACTTC
TRBD1	TRBJ1-2	TRBV19	13	-	CASSMGQYYGYTF	TGTGCCAGTAGTATGGGACAGTACTATGGCTACACCTTC
TRBD1	TRBJ1-5	TRBV6-1	17	-	CASSEALIVQGVQPQHF	TGTGCCAGCAGTGAAGCGCTTATTGTCCAGGGGGTCCAGCCCCAGCATTTT
TRBD1	TRBJ1-1	TRBV29-1	11	-	CSAGTGDEAFF	TGCAGCGCGGGAACAGGGGATGAAGCTTTCTTT
TRBD1	TRBJ2-1	TRBV24-1	13	-	CATSQEQGWGQFF	TGTGCCACCAGCCAAGAACAGGGGTGGGGGCAGTTCTTC
TRBD1	TRBJ1-5	TRBV10-3	15	-	CAISVAGGLNQPQHF	TGTGCCATCAGTGTGGCAGGGGGCCTCAATCAGCCCCAGCATTTT
TRBD1	TRBJ2-7	TRBV5-1	15	-	CASSLGGRGHYEQYF	TGCGCCAGCAGCTTGGGGGGCAGGGGGCACTACGAGCAGTACTTC
-	TRBJ1-3	TRBV18	15	-	CASSPGQGSGNTIYF	TGTGCCAGCTCACCGGGGCAGGGCTCTGGAAACACCATATATTTT
-	TRBJ1-2	TRBV3-1/TRBV3-2	14	-	CASSPRQSLYGYTF	TGTGCCAGCAGCCCTCGACAGAGTCTGTATGGCTACACCTTC
-	TRBJ1-1	TRBV30	13	-	CARSSGSNTEAFF	TGTGCCAGGTCCTCAGGGTCGAACACTGAAGCTTTCTTT
-	TRBJ1-1	TRBV3-1/TRBV3-2	14	few	CASSHGTLNTEAFF	TGTGCCAGCAGCCACGGGACACTGAACACTGAAGCTTTCTTT
-	TRBJ1-2	TRBV28	14	once	CASTSGGDPYGYTF	TGTGCCAGCACTTCTGGGGGGGATCCCTATGGCTACACCTTC
-	TRBJ1-6	TRBV28	13	once	CASSQNMDSPLHF	TGTGCCAGCAGCCAAAACATGGATTCACCCCTCCACTTT
TRBD2	TRBJ2-1	TRBV7-7	18	-	CASSAALAGLGSYNEQFF	TGTGCCAGCAGCGCCGCCCTAGCGGGGTTAGGGTCCTACAATGAGCAGTTCTTC
TRBD1	TRBJ2-7	TRBV7-2	17	-	CASSLKDREYYSYEQYF	TGTGCCAGCAGCTTAAAGGACAGGGAATATTACTCCTACGAGCAGTACTTC
-	TRBJ2-7	TRBV4-1	14	-	CASSQDVASYEQYF	TGCGCCAGCAGCCAAGACGTGGCTAGCTACGAGCAGTACTTC
TRBD2	TRBJ2-3	TRBV9	15	-	CASSLTSGGADTQYF	TGTGCCAGCAGCTTGACTAGCGGGGGGGCAGATACGCAGTATTTT
-	TRBJ2-3	TRBV14	16	-	CASSQGARGYRDTQYF	TGTGCCAGCAGCCAAGGAGCTCGAGGGTACAGAGATACGCAGTATTTT
-	TRBJ2-3	TRBV5-5	14	-	CASSSRGRTDTQYF	TGTGCCAGCAGCTCGCGGGGCCGGACAGATACGCAGTATTTT
-	TRBJ1-1	TRBV4-2	16	-	CASSQEGLAGDTEAFF	TGTGCCAGCAGCCAAGAAGGTCTCGCAGGGGACACTGAAGCTTTCTTT
TRBD1	TRBJ1-5	TRBV5-1	14	-	CASSSGQRNQPQHF	TGCGCCAGCAGCTCGGGACAGAGAAATCAGCCCCAGCATTTT
TRBD1	TRBJ1-4	TRBV6-5	15	-	CASSYPDRVREKLFF	TGTGCCAGCAGTTACCCCGACAGGGTACGTGAAAAACTGTTTTTT
-	TRBJ1-4	TRBV9	15	-	CASSVGAREGEKLFF	TGTGCCAGCAGCGTAGGGGCCAGGGAGGGTGAAAAACTGTTTTTT
TRBD2	TRBJ2-6	TRBV6-5	16	-	CASSYSGGTGANVLTF	TGTGCCAGCAGTTACTCCGGGGGGACCGGGGCCAACGTCCTGACTTTC
-	TRBJ2-5	TRBV5-4	15	-	CASSLVTGAQETQYF	TGTGCCAGCAGCTTGGTAACTGGGGCCCAAGAGACCCAGTACTTC
TRBD1	TRBJ1-2	TRBV14	16	-	CASSHKRGQSNYGYTF	TGTGCCAGCAGCCACAAGAGGGGACAGAGTAACTATGGCTACACCTTC
TRBD2	TRBJ2-3	TRBV9	18	-	CASSPGANSGGLPDTQYF	TGTGCCAGCAGCCCGGGGGCCAATAGCGGGGGGTTGCCAGATACGCAGTATTTT